The sequence of this T cell receptor (beta chain) was determined in a study of cytomegalovirus exposure and HLA in healthy donors (dated by TCRdb to about 2017). Regarding the complete study: An earlier analysis of 587 of the donors reported 276 Gb of sequence data and 95 million to 140 million unique TCR beta sequences obtained from 150 million to 200 million T cells. About 320 gigabases of sequencing data and 70 million to 85 million unique TCR sequences were included in an early release covering several hundred HLA-typed donors. Among the roughly 430 genotyped donors, 81% belonged to the genetic ancestry cluster associated with self-reported Caucasian donors. The study aimed to test whether cataloging public T cell receptors could reveal signatures of past pathogen exposure. Using immunosequencing, the study profiled T cell repertoires from 500 to 800 subjects and related those repertoires to cytomegalovirus serostatus. Along with the approximately 600-subject first cohort, a separate validation cohort of over a hundred different subjects was used. High-throughput TCR immunosequencing, statistical association of individual TCRs with disease status, and machine learning were combined to predict cytomegalovirus infection status. A later analysis re-analyzed previously published TCR beta repertoires from 650 to 800 donors and added high-resolution HLA genotyping to study TCR occurrence patterns. Rather than using new phenotypic data, the later analysis identified candidate immune exposures from TCR beta sequences and from how often those sequences occurred across donors. In an earlier analysis of 587 of the donors, high-throughput TCR beta sequencing was used to judge whether each TCR beta V gene segment behaved as functional or pseudogenic. Donor age, sex, ethnicity and CMV serostatus were compiled alongside the repertoire data. A later genetic analysis used genome-wide SNP genotypes for about 60% of the roughly 670 donors, treating that subset as a discovery cohort. All discovery cohort repertoires had been generated on a single sequencing platform. HLA typing included class I and class II loci at four-digit resolution. The number of typed donors differed by locus: roughly 629-630 for A, B, C, DRB1 and DQB1; roughly 510 for DQA1; over 600 for DPA1; and around 470 for DPB1. Because of strong linkage in the cohort, five DR-DQ haplotypes were treated as single units for association and clustering. Among about 400 genotyped donors of the cohort, an average of roughly 230,000 unique TCR beta nucleotide sequences was sequenced per donor, of which roughly 17% were non-productive. The full study reports these points: In a later analysis, TCR association rates were found to vary across HLA loci, with the most associated TCRs seen for DRB1 alleles and the fewest for HLA-C alleles. In both the original and validation cohorts, the classifier was reported to diagnose cytomegalovirus status with high specificity and sensitivity. In an earlier analysis of several hundred of the donors, most TCR beta V segments were observed in productive rearrangements about 87% or about 30% of the time, broadly matching IMGT annotations. A later genetic analysis reported fewer N-insertions in productive TCRs among donors in an Asian-associated ancestry cluster than the roughly 670-donor mean. In a later analysis, 15,000 to 20,000 TCR beta sequences were associated with specific HLA alleles at a false discovery rate of 0.05. Because counts were too low, seventeen rarely observed V segments, including chromosome 9 orphons, were excluded from the earlier analysis of 587 of the donors. In vitro tests confirmed that three of the cytomegalovirus-associated TCR beta chains recognize cytomegalovirus antigens. Strong co-occurrence of HLA alleles, especially DR and DQ, made assigning TCR associations to individual alleles difficult. Compared with equally common non-associated chains, HLA-associated TCR beta chains in a later analysis were more clonally expanded and had lower generation probabilities. For the cohort, immune exposure information was limited to CMV serostatus. A further reported finding was that TCR beta sequences accurately predicted the HLA-A and HLA-B alleles for most subjects in the first cohort. It was suggested by the authors that the approach could potentially be generalized to other disease states and immunological phenotypes. In this cohort, only TCR beta chains were sequenced, and detectable features were limited by the absence of alpha or paired-chain data. HLA typing was unavailable for some donors at each locus, so association tests used only the typed subset. In the study, around 160 TCR beta chains were listed as associated with cytomegalovirus. In a later analysis, several top co-occurrence clusters were reported to appear linked to parvovirus B19, influenza, CMV and Epstein-Barr virus. A later analysis found that most CMV-associated TCR beta chains appeared HLA-restricted, with HLA associations seemingly driven largely by CMV exposure. In a later genetic analysis, a missense DCLRE1C variant was associated with V-gene and J-gene trimming of TCR beta chains, and the association was replicated in an independent cohort. Presence/absence analyses assumed roughly uniform sequencing depth across donors, an assumption that may not hold. A cluster of highly shared sequence variants was judged likely to be a technical artifact of the sequencing pipeline. Linkage disequilibrium might explain the correlated functional status among segregating V segments, but an unknown experimental factor could not be excluded. Most TCR sequences were seen in very few donors, while some public TCRs were found in many individuals.

Libraries came from the immunoSEQ multiplex PCR assay. For the multiplex PCR, a mixture combining 60 forward primers for TCR Vbeta segments and 13 reverse primers for TCR Jbeta segments was used. A multiplex PCR assay on genomic DNA amplified the CDR3 region of rearranged TCR beta genes. The amplified TCR beta libraries were sequenced on the Illumina HiSeq System as 87-base-pair reads. In the source study's methods: A later analysis tallied about 77 million unique TCR beta chains across the 666 repertoires, and about 12 million of those chains were shared by two or more donors. To remove PCR and sequencing errors, raw reads were error-corrected and collapsed into unique sequences using a nearest-neighbor algorithm that merged closely related sequences. V, D and J gene segments were assigned by aligning CDR3 sequences to IMGT reference sequences. Each retained sequence needed at least a six-nucleotide match to both a V gene segment and a J gene segment. Rearrangements were classified as productive when the CDR3 lacked stop codons and remained in frame with V and J, and all other rearrangements were classified as non-productive. Following IMGT convention, CDR3 was defined as the stretch from the second conserved V-encoded cysteine to the conserved J-encoded phenylalanine. The earlier analysis of fewer than 700 of the donors excluded sequences that lacked an unambiguous match to a single V gene segment. An earlier analysis of several hundred of the donors called V segments functional above 56.7% productive rearrangements and segregating when the between-donor standard deviation exceeded 5%. A statistical classification framework was built for diagnosing cytomegalovirus status from the catalog of TCR beta chain sequences. A later analysis assigned V and J genes by comparing TCR nucleotide sequences with IMGT/GENE-DB human TR gene sequences. In a later analysis, CDR3 sequences and most-parsimonious VDJ recombination scenarios were assigned using the TCRdist pipeline. In a later analysis, each TCR beta chain was defined by its CDR3 amino acid sequence together with its V-gene family, and reads lacking a unique V-gene family were excluded. In a later analysis, approximately 590 highly shared, low-generation-probability nucleotide sequences were removed to address suspected cross-contamination and a sequencing artifact. For each public chain, a later analysis derived a clonal expansion index from normalized ranks of inferred template counts within each repertoire. In a later analysis, generation probabilities were computed using a VDJ recombination model fitted to out-of-frame rearrangements, and the results were checked against IGoR. A later analysis scored TCR-TCR, TCR-HLA and TCR-CMV co-occurrence with hypergeometric tests, applying a repertoire-size bias correction to TCR pairs. In a later analysis, false discovery rates were estimated by permuting HLA or CMV assignments 20 times. In a later analysis, co-occurring TCRs were grouped using DBSCAN, and TCRdist sequence similarity was added for clustering within HLA-allele-positive subsets. Repertoires with fewer than 30,000 or more than 120,000 public chains were left out of co-occurrence clustering, as were five repertoires with anomalous nucleotide sharing. What TCRdb holds here is the immuneACCESS table cut down to in-frame rearrangements. Part of the clones is not present; checked against another copy, under half of the missing clones reflect an unresolved V gene, and the others are unexplained. V, J and clone size derive from that table, while D and trimming were established from the DNA sequence. Here the sample has 110,000 to 150,000 clones; about a tenth occur a single time. The ten largest account for about 1.7% of the sample.

The cohort consisted of hundreds of healthy bone marrow donors. At the time of sampling, every cohort member was nominally healthy, though immune exposures that went unrecorded were likely present. The donor was CMV seronegative and was included in the group of around 320 seronegative cohort members. A peripheral blood sample was collected from each donor, and TCR beta sequencing was performed on peripheral blood mononuclear cells. The Qiagen DNeasy Blood Extraction Kit was used to extract genomic DNA from the blood cell samples. In this sample, this clone turned up a few times. Its antigen specificity is not known. It has no much larger one-base neighbor in the sample; base qualities were not kept. The TCR sequence derives from a male donor in good health and CMV-seronegative. Sequencing was performed on PBMCs.

CDR3 sequence: CASSLRWTGGTGELFF. The nucleotide sequence is TGTGCCAGCAGCTTGAGGTGGACAGGGGGTACCGGGGAGCTGTTTTTT. Recombination connected TRBV5-6 to TRBJ2-2; 10 bases in between match TRBD1. V has 1 base trimmed and J has 5 bases trimmed; junction bases matching no gene number 5. The germline V gene yields SGHDT for CDR1 and YYEEEE for CDR2. Including the terminal cysteine and phenylalanine, the CDR3 comprises 16 residues. Kept here is only the CDR3 DNA, which spans 48 bases and is read in frame from base 1.